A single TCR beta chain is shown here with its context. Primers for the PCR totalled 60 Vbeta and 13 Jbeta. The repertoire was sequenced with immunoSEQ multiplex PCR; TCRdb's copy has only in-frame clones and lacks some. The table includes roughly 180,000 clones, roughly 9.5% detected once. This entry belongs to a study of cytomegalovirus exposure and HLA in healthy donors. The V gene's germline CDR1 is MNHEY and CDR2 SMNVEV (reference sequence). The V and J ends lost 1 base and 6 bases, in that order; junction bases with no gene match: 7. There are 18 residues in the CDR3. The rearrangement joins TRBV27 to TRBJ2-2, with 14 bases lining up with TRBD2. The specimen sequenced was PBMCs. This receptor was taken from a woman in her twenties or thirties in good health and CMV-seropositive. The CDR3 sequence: CASSLLVGLAGDSGELFF. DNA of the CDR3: TGTGCCAGCAGTTTATTGGTGGGACTAGCGGGAGATTCCGGGGAGCTGTTTTTT.